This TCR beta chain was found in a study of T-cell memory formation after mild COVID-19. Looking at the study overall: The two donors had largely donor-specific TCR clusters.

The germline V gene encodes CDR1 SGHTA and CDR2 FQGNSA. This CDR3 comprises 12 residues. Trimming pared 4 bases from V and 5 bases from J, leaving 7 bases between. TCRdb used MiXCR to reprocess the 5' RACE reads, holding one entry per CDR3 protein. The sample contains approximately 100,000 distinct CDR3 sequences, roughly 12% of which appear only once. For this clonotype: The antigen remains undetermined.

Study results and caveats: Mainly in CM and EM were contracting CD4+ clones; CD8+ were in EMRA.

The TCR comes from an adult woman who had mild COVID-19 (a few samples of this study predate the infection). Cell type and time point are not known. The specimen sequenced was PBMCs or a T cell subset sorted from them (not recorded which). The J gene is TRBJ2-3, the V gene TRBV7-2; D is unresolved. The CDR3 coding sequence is TGTGCCAGCAGCTGGGCAGGAGATACGCAGTATTTT. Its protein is CASSWAGDTQYF.